The rows below give T cell receptor beta chains drawn from one sample of a study of blood T cell repertoires in COVID-19. Generated by immunoSEQ multiplex PCR, the TCRdb table keeps only in-frame clones and is missing some. The table lists about 86,000 clones, approximately 79% of them singletons. Sequenced material: peripheral blood. These receptors all come from a man aged 65 to 85 with acute or convalescent COVID-19. The CDR3 runs from the conserved cysteine through the conserved F or W. The order of the fields is J gene, D gene, V gene, clone size, CDR3 DNA, CDR3 protein. D genes are given only for firm matches. Clone size is given for some rows only: seen once, a few or many times, or a class if the clone is expanded.

>TRBJ2-5|TRBD2|TRBV3-1/TRBV3-2|NA
TGTGCCAGCACCTCCTTCGGGGGGGAAGAGACCCAGTACTTC
CASTSFGGEETQYF
>TRBJ2-7|NA|TRBV30|NA
TGTGCCTGGAGTGTGGGCAATGCGCAGTACTTC
CAWSVGNAQYF
>TRBJ1-5|TRBD1|TRBV5-8|NA
TGTGCCAGCAGCATCGGACAGGGTCTTGGCAATCAGCCCCAGCATTTT
CASSIGQGLGNQPQHF
>TRBJ2-7|NA|TRBV7-3|NA
TGTGCCAGCAGTCTCGAGTCATCAGGGGCCTACGAGCAGTACTTC
CASSLESSGAYEQYF
>TRBJ1-4|NA|TRBV3-1/TRBV3-2|few
TGTGCCAGCAGCCAAGTCAGTGGGGCTGCAACTAATGAAAAACTGTTTTTT
CASSQVSGAATNEKLFF
>TRBJ1-5|TRBD1|TRBV19|NA
TGTGCCAGTACCGGGACAGGGTGGGATCAGCCCCAGCATTTT
CASTGTGWDQPQHF
>TRBJ2-2|TRBD1|TRBV11-2|NA
TGTGCCAGCAGCTCCCGGACAGGTTGGTCCGGGGAGCTGTTTTTT
CASSSRTGWSGELFF
>TRBJ2-7|NA|TRBV4-2|NA
TGTGCCAGCAGCCAAGATCTGGGGAGCTCCTACGAGCAGTACTTC
CASSQDLGSSYEQYF
>TRBJ1-5|NA|TRBV2|NA
TGTGCCAGCAGCCCAATAGAGAGCAATCAGCCCCAGCATTTT
CASSPIESNQPQHF
>TRBJ2-3|NA|TRBV2|NA
TGTGCCAGCAGTGAAGCGCTTCGGGCAGATACGCAGTATTTT
CASSEALRADTQYF
>TRBJ1-4|TRBD1|TRBV7-9|NA
TGTGCCAGCAGTCCTGACAGGGATAGTGAAAAACTGTTTTTT
CASSPDRDSEKLFF
>TRBJ1-5|NA|TRBV5-6|NA
TGTGCCAGCAGCTTCGGGCGGGGGACGAGGAATCAGCCCCAGCATTTT
CASSFGRGTRNQPQHF
>TRBJ2-4|NA|TRBV7-2|NA
TGTGCCAGCAGCTCCTACAGAGCCAAAAACATTCAGTACTTC
CASSSYRAKNIQYF
>TRBJ1-3|TRBD1|TRBV19|NA
TGTGCCAGCAGCTTGGGACAGGCGTTTGGTTACACCATATATTTT
CASSLGQAFGYTIYF
>TRBJ2-2|NA|TRBV24-1|NA
TGTGCCACCAGTGATCCGCGAAGACAGGCCGGGGAGCTGTTTTTT
CATSDPRRQAGELFF
>TRBJ2-3|NA|TRBV24-1|few
TGTGCCACCAGTGACACAATTTGGGATACGCAGTATTTT
CATSDTIWDTQYF
>TRBJ2-1|TRBD2|TRBV11-2|NA
TGTGCCAGCAGCCCTACCTTTGGGTTAGCGGGGGGGCCTGAGCAGTTCTTC
CASSPTFGLAGGPEQFF
>TRBJ2-1|TRBD1|TRBV19|NA
TGTGCCAGTAGTATAGGGACATTACAGGGGAATGAGCAGTTCTTC
CASSIGTLQGNEQFF
>TRBJ2-5|TRBD2|TRBV3-1/TRBV3-2|NA
TGTGCCAGCAGCCAAGCAGCGGGGTCCCAGTACTTC
CASSQAAGSQYF
>TRBJ1-5|TRBD1|TRBV28|few
TGTGCCAGCAACACAGGGGGCAATCAGCCCCAGCATTTT
CASNTGGNQPQHF
>TRBJ1-2|TRBD1|TRBV2|few
TGTGCCAGCAGCGTTTTGGGACAGGGGTCCTATGGCTACACCTTC
CASSVLGQGSYGYTF
>TRBJ2-1|TRBD2|TRBV5-6|NA
TGTGCCAGCAGCTTGTTAGGTAGCGGGGCTACCTACAATGAGCAGTTCTTC
CASSLLGSGATYNEQFF
>TRBJ2-5|TRBD2|TRBV3-1/TRBV3-2|NA
TGTGCCAGCAGCCAAGGTTCTAGCGGTTCGACCCAGTACTTC
CASSQGSSGSTQYF
>TRBJ2-7|NA|TRBV28|NA
TGTGCCAGCAGTTTGGGGGGCTACGAGCAGTACTTC
CASSLGGYEQYF
>TRBJ2-1|TRBD2|TRBV4-1|NA
TGCGCCAGCAGCCTCTCAGCGGGGGAGCAGTTCTTC
CASSLSAGEQFF
>TRBJ2-7|TRBD1|TRBV18|NA
TGTGCCAGCTCACCACCCAGGGGGCACGAGCAGTACTTC
CASSPPRGHEQYF
>TRBJ2-3|TRBD2|TRBV24-1|NA
TGTGCCACCAGTGGGGGGGGAGCCGGGCCCACAGATACGCAGTATTTT
CATSGGGAGPTDTQYF
>TRBJ1-3|NA|TRBV30|NA
TGTGCCTGGTCGGTTAGCTCTGGAAACACCATATATTTT
CAWSVSSGNTIYF
>TRBJ1-4|NA|TRBV7-8|NA
TGTGCCAGCAAGGAATCCGGGGCAACTAATGAAAAACTGTTTTTT
CASKESGATNEKLFF
>TRBJ1-1|NA|TRBV5-4|few
TGTGCCAGCAGCCCGGGGACAGAAGCTTTCTTT
CASSPGTEAFF
>TRBJ1-5|NA|TRBV29-1|once
TGCAGCGTTCTCAGGGGAAGGAATCAGCCCCAGCATTTT
CSVLRGRNQPQHF